The clone carrying this T cell receptor beta chain was observed a single time. Antigen unknown. One end of the junction does not line up with germline, which may come from a read error. This sample is part of a study of T cells in Graves' hyperthyroidism and ophthalmopathy. At the level of the study: Peripheral blood collection took place at initial diagnosis, before any treatment.

Overall study results and limits: Most thyroid clonotypes expanded above 0.001 appeared in blood too.

RNA transcripts provided the source from which TCR beta CDR3 regions were amplified. The study used the HTBI primer set for a first-round RT-PCR of the TCR CDR3. Via MiXCR, TCRdb re-called the multiplex PCR reads, giving one row per CDR3 protein. The sample carries nearly 750,000 distinct CDR3 sequences, roughly 32% recorded once. The length of the CDR3 is 15 residues. Germline V gene sequence: CDR1 ENHRY, CDR2 SYGVKD. Uncontrolled infection, other autoimmune disease, pregnancy and lactation each barred patients from inclusion. The source material was blood. This receptor was obtained from a woman in her forties with Graves' hyperthyroidism. The rearrangement joins TRBV10-3 to TRBJ2-2, with D possibly TRBD1 on 5 matching bases. The CDR3 DNA reads TGTGCCAGCAGTTGGGGCCCGGTGAACACCGGGGAGCTGTTTTTT. Its translation: CASSWGPVNTGELFF.